This entry describes one TCR beta chain. Its antigen is still unknown. The length of the CDR3 is 15 residues. CDR1 and CDR2 (germline): SQVTM, ANQGSEA. V shed 0 bases, J shed 3 bases, and the junction held 5 bases outside the gene matches. These data are taken from a study of T cells after posttransplantation cyclophosphamide. Overall study results and limits: TRB overlap between skin or GI tissue T cells and blood was limited.

TCRdb's copy holds only in-frame clones and misses some; the assay was immunoSEQ multiplex PCR. The data contain about 5,000 clones, 70% to 85% of them singletons. Treatment was busulfan-fludarabine conditioning, a marrow graft, and cyclophosphamide on days +3 and +4. This sample comprised PBMCs, obtained 86 days after allogeneic stem cell transplant with posttransplant cyclophosphamide. The chain combines TRBV29-1 with TRBJ2-7, with 10 bases aligning to TRBD1. The sequence was obtained from a male patient aged 45-59 years who received an allogeneic stem cell transplant from an unrelated donor, was CMV-positive, and had acute GVHD only. Some T cells may be the graft donor's. CDR3 residues: CSVEDGTGVLYEQYF. For the CDR3, the DNA is TGCAGCGTTGAAGATGGGACAGGGGTCCTCTACGAGCAGTACTTC.